The source of this T cell receptor (beta chain) is a study of breast tumors, draining lymph nodes, adjacent tissues. The lymph nodes were axillary draining lymph nodes from breast cancer patients. The V and J ends lost 3 bases and 4 bases, in that order; junction bases with no gene match: 12. The CDR3 spans 17 residues. Germline-derived CDR1 and CDR2 are SGHRS and YFSETQ. This clonotype was seen ten or more times. TCRdb reprocessed the multiplex PCR reads via MiXCR and lists one record per CDR3 protein. Of under 85,000 distinct CDR3 sequences listed, approximately 19% are singletons. The clonotype was recovered from a female donor with breast cancer. Some clones in this sample may be carry-over from other donors' samples. The sample was axillary lymph node tissue. The chain employs TRBV5-1 and TRBJ2-5, with 10 bases aligning to TRBD2. CDR3 region: CASSWGGLARGSETQYF. Here the CDR3 DNA reads TGCGCCAGCAGCTGGGGGGGACTAGCGAGGGGTTCAGAGACCCAGTACTTC.